This T cell receptor beta chain is from a study of T cell responses to AZD1222 COVID-19 vaccine (dated by TCRdb to the early 2020s). With respect to the entire study: AZD1222 recipients given second doses at about 4 weeks or at about 12 weeks were pooled, since spike-specific TCR depth and breadth were not found to differ between the two schedules. TCR sequencing covered more than 230 trial participants: 200 to 210 given two doses of AZD1222 and around 25 given two doses of MenACWY control vaccine. Trial participants were enrolled by age into 18-55, 56-69 and 70-plus year subgroups, with around 140, 26 and 57 TCR-sequenced participants respectively.

In the case of this clone: There is no known antigen for this receptor. Base qualities are not at hand, and no much larger clone is one base apart.

The CDR3 runs 13 residues from the cysteine to the phenylalanine. Only CDR3 DNA remains: 39 bases, in frame from the first base. Between the V and J ends, shortened by 1 base and 2 bases respectively, the junction contains 5 bases. The germline V gene (reference sequence) specifies MNHEY as CDR1 and SMNVEV as CDR2. The meaning of the sample's time point label: baseline before first vaccination. Vaccinee samples came from UK trials COV001 and COV002, including a single-blind randomized controlled phase 2/3 trial of AZD1222 (ChAdOx1 nCoV-19) in healthy adults. For TCRbeta chain sequencing, PBMC samples were collected from trial participants at day 0 and at day 28 after the second dose. The CDR3 regions of human TCRbeta chains were analyzed by immunosequencing. As for the original processing: TCRs in the repertoires were compared against a reference library of SARS-CoV-2-specific TCRs that had been generated with the MIRA antigen-specificity platform. Breadth was defined as the fraction of unique TCRs that were SARS-CoV-2-associated. Depth was defined as the fraction of total T cells that were SARS-CoV-2-associated. Each spike-specific TCR was assigned to its reactive spike region and to a CD4 or CD8 class using the MIRA data. Log10-transformed breadth and depth values were compared by one-way ANOVA with Sidak's multiple comparisons tests. The source is immuneACCESS, and TCRdb retained only in-frame sequences with V and J called. Part of the clones is not carried over; for the studies checked, unresolved V genes explain less than half of this, and the remainder is unexplained. V, J and clone size are taken as reported in that table, and D and trimming were inferred from the DNA itself. The sample table holds about 130,000 clones, of which roughly 93% were seen once. The top ten hold more than 2.5% of the sample.

On the study overall, not on this receptor specifically: In the small 56-69-year group, the increase in depth fell short of significance, most likely because of low power. Reportedly, close to half of the unique spike-specific TCRs recognized epitopes lying outside the regions that are mutated in the B.1.351 and B.1.1.7 variants. Participants were mostly white British, with more females than males. The authors suggested clonal diversity may have been underestimated. No day 14 peak-response samples were available, so repertoires were characterized only after the peak T cell response. Only a handful of AZD1222 recipients were SARS-CoV-2 seropositive at baseline, limiting conclusions about previously exposed vaccinees. Spike-specific TCR breadth and depth rose significantly after two AZD1222 doses compared with day 0 and with MenACWY recipients. CD4 TCRs associated with the vaccine covered the entire spike protein, and the dominant responses were in regions 160-218 and 743-854.

This receptor was obtained from an adult in good health. The sample here was peripheral blood, taken on day 0 of AZD1222 vaccination. The rearrangement joined TRBV27 to TRBJ2-5; the D gene cannot be resolved reliably. The nucleotide sequence reads as follows: TGTGCCAGCAGTTTATGGGATCAAGAGACCCAGTACTTC. It encodes CASSLWDQETQYF.